A selection of T cell receptor beta chains follows, all from one sample in a study of blood T cells in healthy people across ages. One entry per CDR3 protein, called by TCRdb with MiXCR from the 5' RACE reads. The sample shows 1.6 million or so distinct CDR3 sequences, 34% of them seen only once. Sequencing input: blood. These receptors originate from a woman aged 25 to 39 in good health. Each CDR3 is given without its conserved first and last residue.

v_call,j_call,cdr3_aa
TRBV21-1,TRBJ2-1,ASSRRGPGAKDNEQF
TRBV20-1,TRBJ2-3,SVTNRDHTDTQY
TRBV10-3,TRBJ1-1,AISGLGQGSPEAF
TRBV27,TRBJ2-7,ASSPGQGAIRYEQY
TRBV20-1,TRBJ2-7,SATGLAGVEQY
TRBV6-5,TRBJ2-3,ATWSSVSTDTQY
TRBV20-1,TRBJ2-1,SARPPLLDEQF
TRBV20-1,TRBJ1-4,SARIVGGVTNEKLF
TRBV4-1,TRBJ1-5,ASSQYRENQPQH
TRBV20-1,TRBJ2-5,SARDGARQAETQY
TRBV7-3,TRBJ2-6,ASSLDGLAASGANVRT
TRBV4-1,TRBJ2-5,ASSQDFRQETQY
TRBV27,TRBJ1-2,ASIYYGYT
TRBV5-1,TRBJ2-3,ASSLSGLDGQY
TRBV3-1,TRBJ2-7,ASSHAGGKLQY
TRBV28,TRBJ2-5,ASSWDPLFNQETQY
TRBV5-1,TRBJ2-1,ASSVPGGTNEQF
TRBV12-3/TRBV12-4,TRBJ1-5,ASRPPQGTGEQPQH
TRBV6-1,TRBJ1-5,ASSGALSNQPQH
TRBV18,TRBJ1-5,ASSPGVIGNQPQH
TRBV7-8,TRBJ1-2,ATSGGALGGYT
TRBV6-5,TRBJ2-5,ASNRIGETQY
TRBV6-5,TRBJ2-2,ASSYRQGSRTGKLF
TRBV7-7,TRBJ2-5,ASSHVGQGVWRETQY
TRBV10-3,TRBJ2-2,AISRDANTGELF
TRBV9,TRBJ1-2,ASSPHGGARDYGYT
TRBV5-1,TRBJ2-5,ASSLILVEETQY
TRBV20-1,TRBJ1-2,SARLGGNYGYT
TRBV9,TRBJ2-1,ASSVASGGEEQF